Only a few counts were recorded for the clone carrying this T cell receptor (beta chain). What it binds is not known. The data originate from a study of cytomegalovirus exposure and HLA in healthy donors. J gave up 5 bases and V 4 bases, and 11 bases lay outside the gene matches. In germline, CDR1 is MNHNS, CDR2 SASEGT. This CDR3 spans 16 amino acids. A multiplex PCR was run with 60 Vbeta primers and 13 Jbeta primers. Here immunoSEQ multiplex PCR was the method, and the copy in TCRdb shows in-frame clones only, minus some. Of under 200,000 clones detected, 82% appear once; the ten largest clones hold approximately 1%. Study-level points and caveats: Productive rates of about 90% or about 30% were seen for most TCR beta V segments in an earlier analysis.

Material: PBMCs. This TCR was recovered from a girl aged 2 to 10 in good health and CMV-seropositive. The rearrangement links TRBV6-1 to TRBJ2-5, with 9 bases identical to TRBD1. The CDR3 DNA reads as TGTGCCAGCAGTGTTCTCCGGGACAGGGTCGGGGAGACCCAGTACTTC. Amino acid sequence: CASSVLRDRVGETQYF.